Shown below are 5 T cell receptor beta chains from a single sample sequenced in a study of blood T cells in healthy people across ages. Through a sample-barcoded 5' primer and a J-beta primer mix, a second PCR was run for roughly 6 to 12 cycles. TCRdb reprocessed the 5' RACE reads with MiXCR, giving one entry per CDR3 protein. The sample lists about 1.4 million distinct CDR3 sequences, roughly 64% occurring once. The specimen was blood. The source of these receptors is a man between 18 and 29 years old in good health.

The chain employs TRBV20-1 and TRBJ2-3; the match to TRBD1 covers 7 bases. Germline V gene sequence: CDR1 DFQATT, CDR2 SNEGSKA (reference sequence). The trim removed 4 bases at V and 5 bases at J, leaving 24 bases unmatched. The CDR3 is 19 amino acids. This CDR3 is CSATPLRTSDRVIGDTQYF. For the CDR3, the DNA is TGCAGTGCTACCCCACTTAGAACCTCAGACAGGGTCATTGGAGATACGCAGTATTTT.

J is TRBJ2-4 and V is TRBV5-1; 8 nucleotides agree with TRBD1. The DNA end is a closer match to TRBJ2-7, so the J assignment may be wrong. The CDR3 loop spans 16 amino acids. CDR1 is SGHRS and CDR2 is YFSETQ in the germline V gene. The CDR3 nucleotides are TGCGCCAGCAGTTACGCACAGGGGGGCCTCTCGAACGAGCAGTACTTC. Its translation: CASSYAQGGLSNEQYF.

This clonotype appeared a few times. The chain has TRBV4-1 and TRBJ2-1; D is perhaps TRBD2 (5 bases). With 1 base removed from V and 12 bases from J, the gap between germline ends came to 16 bases. CDR3 length: 14 amino acids. Per the germline V gene, CDR1 is MGHRA and CDR2 is YSYEKL. CDR3: CASSQALEGLRQFF. The DNA for the CDR3 is TGCGCCAGCAGCCAAGCACTCGAGGGTTTGCGGCAGTTCTTC.

The rearrangement joins TRBV14 to TRBJ2-7, with 12 bases matching TRBD2. CDR3 length equals 16 residues. With 4 bases clipped from V and 0 bases from J, the junction kept 4 bases outside the gene matches. The germline V gene has CDR1 SGHDN and CDR2 FVKESK. The CDR3 spells CASSRLAGVGSYEQYF. The DNA for the CDR3 is TGTGCCAGCAGCCGACTAGCGGGGGTTGGCTCCTACGAGCAGTACTTC.

This clonotype was observed a few times. The J gene is TRBJ1-1, the V gene TRBV18; no clear D. The CDR3 loop spans 13 amino acids. CDR1 is KGHSH and CDR2 is LQKENI in the germline V gene. V lost 2 bases and J lost 4, with 8 bases in between. The CDR3 region has the DNA TGTGCCAGCTCACCAGGAGGGTTCACTGAAGCTTTCTTT. Its protein is CASSPGGFTEAFF. Filled out from reference TRBV18 and TRBJ1-1, the complete variable domain reads NAGVMQNPRHLVRRRGQEARLRCSPMKGHSHVYWYRQLPEEGLKFMVYLQKENIIDESGMPKERFSAEFPKEGPSILRIQQVVRGDSAAYFCASSPGGFTEAFFGQGTRLTVV.